What follows describes a single T cell receptor (beta chain). This clone's antigen is unknown. A junction boundary mismatches the germline segment, possibly from a read error. Total RNA and DNA were co-extracted without cell sorting from approximately 20-30 mg of bulk tissue using the AllPrep DNA/RNA mini kit. Between November 2015 and March 2016, 4 or 5 patients in China with histopathologically diagnosed primary liver carcinoma had surgical resection. At the time of sampling, the patients had chronic HBV infection and had not received any treatment. Five spatially separated regions were sampled from each tumor: the superior, inferior, left-lateral and right-lateral poles, plus the tumor centre. Histology showed that every tumor sample contained more than 85% viable tumor cells. Each fresh piece of tumor and adjacent tissue was cut in two, with one half stored in RNAlater at -80 degrees C and the other half sent for histology.

This sample is part of a study of tumor-infiltrating lymphocytes in primary liver carcinoma (dated by TCRdb to 2016 to 2017). General notes on the study: Of the five patients, three men and two women aged 30 to 69 years, four had hepatocellular carcinoma and one had combined HCC and intrahepatic cholangiocarcinoma. Each sample produced about 3.65 to 7.13 million productive TCRbeta reads, and read depth showed no significant difference between tissue types. TCRbeta repertoire sequencing, expression microarrays and whole-exome sequencing were combined in the study across five regions of each liver tumor, with adjacent normal tissue and blood also included. To link TCRbeta repertoire diversity with the local molecular phenotype, the 25 to 30 tumor region samples were profiled using Agilent mRNA microarrays. The five patients had tumors staged T1-T3 N0M0, with maximum diameters ranging from about 4.2 to 11 cm. TCRbeta repertoire sequencing covered roughly 35 specimens from 5 patients: 25 tumor regions, 5 adjacent noncancerous liver tissues and 5 peripheral blood samples. Technical replicate repertoires showed high reproducibility, with mean shared-clone rates roughly 0.87 and correlation coefficients above 0.95.

Starting from about 500 ng total RNA, TCRbeta-specific cDNA was produced by reverse transcription with a constant-region primer and ProtoScript II reverse transcriptase. Three nested multiplex PCR rounds, following a slightly modified ARM-PCR procedure, were used to build the TCRbeta libraries. Sample barcodes and Illumina adapters were attached in a final 25-cycle PCR using Deep VentR polymerase. Amplicons of 200-500 bp were gel-purified with a QIAquick gel extraction kit before sequencing. The TCRbeta amplicons were sequenced with 250-bp paired-end reads on an Illumina HiSeq 2500. The authors' pipeline ran thus. To recover full CDR3 sequences, reads were quality-trimmed using Trimmomatic v0.33 and paired reads were then merged using FLASH v1.2.11. MiGEC v1.2.1b assigned V, D and J germline segments to the rearranged TCRbeta sequences. Clonotype statistics and Shannon-Wiener diversity indices were computed with VDJtools v1.0.0. Except for diversity analysis, only the 250 most abundant clonotypes of each sample were used in subsequent analyses to reduce sampling bias. Clones were called with MiXCR by TCRdb after fastp trimmed the public reads at Q25, and only in-frame beta chains were retained. Identical CDR3 protein sequences are pooled into one entry, listed with their most common genes and DNA. The V and J calls shown here were made by TCRdb, not taken from the authors' results. In all, the sample holds 100,000 or so distinct CDR3 sequences, and 55% to 70% of those were seen once. The ten top clones hold over 9.5% of the sample.

The paper's findings and limits, for the study overall: Since the samples were bulk and unsorted, there was no way to compare CD4+ and CD8+ T cell repertoires. Only the TCR beta chain was sequenced, which likely underestimates true repertoire diversity because unpaired alpha chains were not captured. Just about 7.5-24% of top clones turned up in all five regions of a tumor, which suggests spatial heterogeneity among tumor-infiltrating T cells. The top 250 clones made up a significantly larger repertoire fraction in tumors than in blood (p = 0.039). Repertoire overlap was higher between tumor regions (mean around 36%) than tumor-adjacent (approximately 17%) or tumor-blood (approximately 14%) pairs, consistent with antigen-driven expansion. Only five patients were included in the study, and the authors note that the findings should be validated in a larger study.

Sequencing input: liver tumor tissue from sampling region 5. The cell subset or site label, as the study defines it: tumor region T5, tumor centre. The source of this sequence is a woman aged 60-70 years with primary liver carcinoma and hepatitis B virus infection.

The DNA sequence is as follows: TGCGCCAGCAGCTTAACAGAGAGGGGATACCCTAGCGGGAGCTCCTACGAGCAGTACTTC. The encoded protein is CASSLTERGYPSGSSYEQYF. This chain is built from TRBV11-2 and TRBJ2-7; 10 central bases correspond to TRBD2. CDR1 and CDR2 were assigned from the germline V gene as SGHAT and FQNNGV. Inclusive of the bounding cysteine and phenylalanine, the CDR3 is 20 residues long. The retained sequence is limited to the CDR3, 60 bases, with the frame set at the first base.